The 21 T cell receptor beta chains in this list originate from one sample, sequenced in a study of cytomegalovirus exposure and HLA in healthy donors. The PCR ran on 60 Vbeta and 13 Jbeta primers. TCRdb's table, derived via immunoSEQ multiplex PCR, lists solely in-frame clones and lacks some. The top ten hold approximately 9.7% of the sample, which has 140,000 to 150,000 clones, around 80% seen once. Specimen: PBMCs. Receptor source: a woman aged 60-75 years in good health and CMV-seropositive.

The rearrangement links TRBV4-1 to TRBJ2-3; D uncertain. Trimming shortened V by 0 bases and J by 0 bases, and 7 bases separated the two germline ends. Germline V gene lookup returns CDR1 MGHRA and CDR2 YSYEKL. The CDR3 sequence is 15 residues long. This CDR3 reads CASSQDLISTDTQYF. As DNA, the CDR3 is TGCGCCAGCAGCCAAGATTTAATAAGCACAGATACGCAGTATTTT.

V is TRBV7-6 and J is TRBJ2-5; 13 bases align to TRBD2. Unmatched junction bases numbered 7, after V lost 5 bases and J lost 7 bases. Per germline, CDR1 SGHVS and CDR2 FNYEAQ. CDR3 length: 15 amino acids. For the CDR3, the DNA is TGTGCCAGCAGCCTAAGCACTAGCGGGAGGGCGACCCAGTACTTC. It translates to CASSLSTSGRATQYF.

This chain uses TRBV9 with TRBJ2-1; 8 nucleotides line up with TRBD2. This CDR3 is built from 18 residues. Germline assignment: CDR1 SGDLS and CDR2 YYNGEE. V trimming: 0 bases; J trimming: 5 bases; junction bases outside the gene matches: 13. Written as DNA, the CDR3 is TGTGCCAGCAGCGTAGGTAGCGGGGAGAGCCTCCGGCACAATGAGCAGTTCTTC. Translation gives CASSVGSGESLRHNEQFF.

The J gene is TRBJ2-1, the V gene TRBV28; D is ambiguous. V lost 5 bases and J lost 12, with 20 bases in between. The CDR3 consists of 14 residues. Germline V gives CDR1 MDHEN, CDR2 SYDVKM. CDR3 DNA: TGTGCCAGCAGTGGCCGGGTCCCCGTCTTTCGGCAGTTCTTC. Amino acid sequence: CASSGRVPVFRQFF.

This chain joins TRBV28 and TRBJ1-2, with a possible D match to TRBD1 (6 bases). The germline CDR1 and CDR2 sequences are MDHEN and SYDVKM. The ends were cut back, 8 bases at V and 4 bases at J, with 17 bases in the middle. The CDR3 totals 14 residues. The CDR3 DNA follows: TGTGCCAGCCTCCCGGGGACATTCGCCTATGGCTACACCTTC. This encodes CASLPGTFAYGYTF.

This chain links TRBV28 with TRBJ2-7; D unresolved. Germline V gene sequence: CDR1 MDHEN, CDR2 SYDVKM. V was clipped by 3 bases and J by 3 bases, with 6 bases between them. The CDR3 runs 12 residues. The CDR3 is CASSFNFYEQYF. The CDR3 bases are TGTGCCAGCAGTTTTAACTTCTACGAGCAGTACTTC.

The sample holds many counts of this clone. This chain connects TRBV15 to TRBJ2-1; TRBD1 agrees at 7 bases. V lost 3 bases, J lost 8 bases, and 7 bases stayed unmatched. The CDR3 has 14 residues. The germline V gene encodes CDR1 LNHNV and CDR2 YYDKDF (reference sequence). CDR3 in amino acids: CATSRAGQVDEQFF. CDR3 coding DNA: TGTGCCACCAGCAGGGCAGGACAGGTGGATGAGCAGTTCTTC.

The table lists this clone with a few counts. The chain carries TRBV23-1 and TRBJ2-7; tentative D call: TRBD1 (5 bases). TRBV23-1 is an open reading frame whose function is uncertain. This CDR3 comprises 15 residues. The V end lost 7 bases, the J end lost 5 bases, and 21 bases lay between the germline ends. The CDR3 DNA follows: TGCGCCAGCACCTCCAACAGGCTGGGGATCGACGAGCAGTACTTC. This sequence encodes CASTSNRLGIDEQYF.

The rearrangement links TRBV4-2 to TRBJ1-1; the D is unclear. Germline V lookup: CDR1 LGHNA, CDR2 YNFKEQ. V shed 0 bases and J shed 1 base, with 3 bases lying between them. This CDR3 is built from 13 residues. The CDR3 nucleotides read TGTGCCAGCAGCCAAGATAGGAACACTGAAGCTTTCTTT. This codes for CASSQDRNTEAFF.

The V and J genes are TRBV6-5 and TRBJ2-1, with 9 bases identical to TRBD1. The CDR3 consists of 14 residues. V lost 5 bases and J lost 5; bases outside the gene matches: 4. Germline CDR1 MNHEY, CDR2 SVGAGI. The CDR3 nucleotides read TGTGCCAGCAGTGGACAGGGGAAGGACAATGAGCAGTTCTTC. This sequence encodes CASSGQGKDNEQFF.

This chain links TRBV29-1 with TRBJ1-2; TRBD1 agrees at 10 bases. V lost 5 bases, J lost 5 bases, and 8 bases stayed unmatched. Germline V lookup: CDR1 SQVTM, CDR2 ANQGSEA. The CDR3 runs to 14 residues. The CDR3 spells CSVNRDRGFYGYTF. The CDR3 nucleotides are TGCAGCGTTAACCGGGACAGGGGATTTTATGGCTACACCTTC.

The V call is TRBV28, the J call TRBJ2-1, with D maybe TRBD2 (6 bases). The CDR3 totals 16 residues. CDR1 and CDR2 (germline): MDHEN, SYDVKM. Trimming took 5 bases from V and 5 from J, leaving 19 bases between them. This CDR3 is CASSIRAGLAHNEQFF. CDR3 DNA sequence: TGTGCCAGCAGTATACGAGCGGGCCTCGCCCACAATGAGCAGTTCTTC.

This clone came up a few times. The rearrangement uses TRBV5-6 and TRBJ1-3; TRBD1 is a possible D gene (5 bases). CDR1 is SGHDT and CDR2 is YYEEEE in the germline V gene. V was clipped by 2 bases and J by 3 bases, with 6 bases between them. The CDR3 length is 13 residues. The CDR3 DNA reads TGTGCCAGCAGCTTAGGGGATGGAAACACCATATATTTT. Translating it yields CASSLGDGNTIYF.

The chain links TRBV27 to TRBJ2-1; the match to TRBD2 covers 9 bases. J gave up 10 bases and V 7 bases, and 11 bases lay outside the gene matches. The germline V gene has CDR1 MNHEY and CDR2 SMNVEV (reference sequence). This CDR3 has 14 amino acids. DNA for the CDR3: TGTGCCAGCAAACCGGGACTAGCTGCCGTGGAGCAGTTCTTC. Its protein product is CASKPGLAAVEQFF.

The V gene is TRBV5-1, the J gene TRBJ2-7, with a possible D match to TRBD1 (5 bases). Between the trimmed V and J ends, which lost 5 bases and 5 bases, there was a span of 11 bases. The germline gives CDR1 SGHRS, CDR2 YFSETQ. This CDR3 contains 12 residues. This CDR3 is CASSKGVHEQYF. Here the CDR3 DNA reads TGCGCCAGCAGTAAAGGGGTCCACGAGCAGTACTTC.

This clone was observed a few times. The chain carries TRBV28 and TRBJ1-1, with 7 nucleotides matching TRBD1. Per the germline V gene, CDR1 is MDHEN and CDR2 is SYDVKM. V lost 5 bases and J lost 3; bases outside the gene matches: 6. The CDR3 has 14 amino acids. The chain's CDR3 is CASSPDREDTEAFF. The CDR3 region has the DNA TGTGCCAGCAGTCCCGACAGGGAGGACACTGAAGCTTTCTTT.

The CDR3 region is CASSPGQSNEKLFF. As DNA, the CDR3 is TGTGCCAGCAGCCCGGGACAGTCTAATGAAAAACTGTTTTTT. This chain joins TRBV27 and TRBJ1-4; 7 nucleotides align to TRBD1. The CDR3 sequence is 14 residues long. V shed 6 bases, J shed 3 bases, and the junction held 4 bases outside the gene matches. Germline CDR1 MNHEY, CDR2 SMNVEV (reference sequence).

The V and J genes are TRBV11-2 and TRBJ2-1, with 12 bases lining up with TRBD2. CDR1 is SGHAT and CDR2 is FQNNGV in the germline V gene. This CDR3 has 13 amino acids. Trimming took 4 bases from V and 10 from J; bases not matched to a gene: 2. CDR3 nucleotide sequence: TGTGCCAGCAGCTCGGGACTAGCGGGCGAGCAGTTCTTC. Translation: CASSSGLAGEQFF.

The chain combines TRBV7-2 with TRBJ2-1, with D perhaps TRBD2 (5 bases). The germline V gene has CDR1 SGHTA and CDR2 FQGNSA. Trimming stripped 4 bases from V and 0 bases from J, with 10 bases between. CDR3 length: 15 residues. The CDR3 sequence: CASSSQRSSYNEQFF. The CDR3 DNA is TGTGCCAGCAGCTCTCAGCGGAGCTCCTACAATGAGCAGTTCTTC. The whole variable domain, remainder taken from reference TRBV7-2 and TRBJ2-1, is GAGVSQSPSNKVTEKGKDVELRCDPISGHTALYWYRQSLGQGLEFLIYFQGNSAPDKSGLPSDRFSAERTGGSVSTLTIQRTQQEDSAVYLCASSSQRSSYNEQFFGPGTRLTVL.

V is TRBV6-5 and J is TRBJ1-1, with D unresolved. Germline CDR1 and CDR2: MNHEY and SVGAGI. The CDR3 consists of 13 residues. V shed 4 bases and J shed 11 bases, with 17 bases lying between them. The CDR3 nucleotides are TGTGCCAGCAGTTCCAGGACGGGAGTGGTGGCTTTCTTT. It encodes CASSSRTGVVAFF.

V is TRBV29-1 and J is TRBJ2-3; 13 bases are shared with TRBD2. This CDR3 region has 18 residues. J was trimmed by 2 bases and V by 6 bases; bases with no gene match: 14. The germline V gene has CDR1 SQVTM and CDR2 ANQGSEA. The CDR3 region has the DNA TGCAGCGTGAACGGGATAACAGGGACTAGCGGGATCACAGATACGCAGTATTTT. Translating gives CSVNGITGTSGITDTQYF.